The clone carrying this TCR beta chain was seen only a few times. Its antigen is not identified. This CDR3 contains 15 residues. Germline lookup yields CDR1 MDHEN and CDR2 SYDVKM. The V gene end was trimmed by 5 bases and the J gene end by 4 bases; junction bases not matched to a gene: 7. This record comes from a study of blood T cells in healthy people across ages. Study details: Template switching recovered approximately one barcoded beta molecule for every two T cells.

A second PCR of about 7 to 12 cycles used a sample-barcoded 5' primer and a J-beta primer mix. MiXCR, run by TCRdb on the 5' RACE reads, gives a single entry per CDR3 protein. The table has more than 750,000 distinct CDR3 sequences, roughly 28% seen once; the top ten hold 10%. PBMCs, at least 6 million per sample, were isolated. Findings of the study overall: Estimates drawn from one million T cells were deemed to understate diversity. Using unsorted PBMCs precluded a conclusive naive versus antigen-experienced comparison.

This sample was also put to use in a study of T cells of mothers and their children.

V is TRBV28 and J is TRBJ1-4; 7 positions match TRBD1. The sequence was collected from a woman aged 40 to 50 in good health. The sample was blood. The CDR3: CASSPGTDINEKLFF. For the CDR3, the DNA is TGTGCCAGCAGTCCCGGGACAGACATTAATGAAAAACTGTTTTTT.